These 19 T cell receptor beta chains share one sample of origin, sequenced in a study of T cells expressing NK-cell markers. TCRdb reprocessed the 5' RACE reads, keeping one entry per CDR3 protein, no DNA. The specimen's table records roughly 350,000 distinct CDR3 sequences. Sequencing was performed on blood T cells: a sorted CD56 or NKG2C T cell subset, CD4+ or CD8+ T cells, or bulk PBMC T cells (not recorded which). The receptors here all came from a man aged 18-69 years in good health.

V gene TRBV11-1 combines with J gene TRBJ2-6; the TRBD1 assignment by TCRdb is unverifiable without DNA. Germline loops: CDR1 SGHAT, CDR2 FQDESV (reference sequence). The CDR3 length is 22 residues. The CDR3 loop reads CASSLAAISRDRGGSGANVLTF.

J is TRBJ2-3 and V is TRBV12-3 or TRBV12-4; TCRdb's D call of TRBD1 is untestable without DNA. This CDR3 is 15 amino acids long. CDR3 region: CASTPGGLYTDTQYF.

The chain carries TRBV12-3 or TRBV12-4 and TRBJ1-5; TCRdb designates TRBD1, a call that cannot be tested without DNA. The CDR3 is made up of 15 amino acids. This CDR3 is CASRAAQGYNQPQHF.

The chain's CDR3 is CASSREGSLPPFEAFF. The chain has TRBV27 and TRBJ1-1. The CDR3 is 16 residues long. Germline CDR1 MNHEY, CDR2 SMNVEV (reference sequence).

V and J are TRBV6-5 and TRBJ2-1; TCRdb outputs TRBD2, but without DNA this stays unchecked. Germline CDR1 reads MNHEY; CDR2 reads SVGAGI. The CDR3 spans 13 residues. CDR3 sequence: CASRLQGWDEQFF.

V and J are TRBV27 and TRBJ2-3; TCRdb's D call of TRBD1 is untestable without DNA. Germline V gives CDR1 MNHEY, CDR2 SMNVEV (reference sequence). The CDR3 length is 19 residues. This CDR3 is CASTPLFDRGGALGDTQYF.

The chain combines TRBV5-6 with TRBJ1-5. The CDR3 length is 14 residues. Germline CDR1 reads SGHDT; CDR2 reads YYEEEE. This CDR3 reads CASSLKGGAQPQHF.

This chain uses TRBV20-1 with TRBJ2-3; without DNA, the TCRdb call of TRBD2 cannot be checked. Germline V gene sequence: CDR1 DFQATT, CDR2 SNEGSKA (reference sequence). The CDR3 totals 16 residues. The CDR3 loop reads CSARDGLAGDTDTQYF.

The chain combines TRBV9 with TRBJ2-1; TCRdb outputs TRBD1, but without DNA this stays unchecked. The CDR3 covers 14 residues. Germline V gene lookup returns CDR1 SGDLS and CDR2 YYNGEE. CDR3 loop: CASSQGAHYNEQFF.

This sequence joins TRBV6-1 and TRBJ1-5; TCRdb designates TRBD1, a call that cannot be tested without DNA. Germline V gene sequence: CDR1 MNHNS, CDR2 SASEGT. The length of the CDR3 is 15 residues. The CDR3: CASSPALRVGQPQHF.

The chain has TRBV11-2 and TRBJ2-3. CDR3 length: 15 residues. Germline V lookup: CDR1 SGHAT, CDR2 FQNNGV. The CDR3 is CASSHGGAGSDTQYF.

The chain carries TRBV6-5 and TRBJ1-2; TCRdb returns TRBD1, unconfirmable since there is no DNA. Germline CDR1 MNHEY, CDR2 SVGAGI. The CDR3 is 15 residues long. CDR3 in amino acids: CASSYSPTGDRGYTF.

This chain joins TRBV20-1 and TRBJ2-7; TCRdb gives TRBD1 as the D gene, but with no DNA this cannot be confirmed. CDR3 length: 14 residues. Germline CDR1 DFQATT, CDR2 SNEGSKA (reference sequence). The chain's CDR3 is CSAPLTPTTGEQYF.

This chain uses TRBV15 with TRBJ2-2; with no DNA, the TCRdb D assignment of TRBD2 cannot be verified. This CDR3 spans 17 amino acids. CDR1 is LNHNV and CDR2 is YYDKDF in the germline V gene (reference sequence). CDR3: CATSRDSSGGAIGELFF.

The CDR3 protein is CASSYLAGGPQYF. The chain couples TRBV6-5 to TRBJ2-3; TCRdb lists TRBD2, though no DNA is available to test this call. Looked up from germline, CDR1 is MNHEY and CDR2 is SVGAGI. This CDR3 has 13 amino acids.

The chain couples TRBV7-8 to TRBJ2-6. In germline, CDR1 is SGHVS, CDR2 FQNEAQ. The CDR3 is 15 amino acids. This chain's CDR3 is CASSLVQSGANVLTF.

This chain joins TRBV27 and TRBJ1-6; the D gene TCRdb calls, TRBD1, cannot be checked with no DNA. The CDR3 is 16 residues long. Germline loops: CDR1 MNHEY, CDR2 SMNVEV (reference sequence). CDR3 in amino acids: CASSTWPRMANSPLHF.

The chain carries TRBV12-3 or TRBV12-4 and TRBJ2-2; TCRdb calls TRBD1, which cannot be checked without DNA. The CDR3 covers 16 residues. This CDR3 reads CASSSGQGSYTGELFF.

The V and J genes are TRBV12-3 or TRBV12-4 and TRBJ1-5. The CDR3 consists of 14 residues. CDR3 in amino acids: CASSSGTVNQPQHF.